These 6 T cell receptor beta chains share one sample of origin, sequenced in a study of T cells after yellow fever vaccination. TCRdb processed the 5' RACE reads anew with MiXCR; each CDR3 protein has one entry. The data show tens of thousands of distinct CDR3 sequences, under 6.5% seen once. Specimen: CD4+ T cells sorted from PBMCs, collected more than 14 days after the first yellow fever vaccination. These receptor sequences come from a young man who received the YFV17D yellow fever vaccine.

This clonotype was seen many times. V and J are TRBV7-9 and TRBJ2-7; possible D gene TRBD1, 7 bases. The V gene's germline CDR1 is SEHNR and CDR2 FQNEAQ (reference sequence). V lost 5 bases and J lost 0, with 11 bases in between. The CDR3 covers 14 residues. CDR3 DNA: TGTGCCAGCAGCCAGGGGGGCTACTCCTACGAGCAGTACTTC. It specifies CASSQGGYSYEQYF.

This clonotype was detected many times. The chain's CDR3 is CASSSPGQNNQPQHF. The DNA of the CDR3 is TGTGCCAGCAGTTCCCCGGGACAGAACAATCAGCCCCAGCATTTT. This chain uses TRBV28 with TRBJ1-5, with 7 nucleotides matching TRBD1. The CDR3 extends over 15 amino acids. With V trimmed by 4 bases and J by 3 bases, 6 bases remained unmatched. Germline lookup yields CDR1 MDHEN and CDR2 SYDVKM.

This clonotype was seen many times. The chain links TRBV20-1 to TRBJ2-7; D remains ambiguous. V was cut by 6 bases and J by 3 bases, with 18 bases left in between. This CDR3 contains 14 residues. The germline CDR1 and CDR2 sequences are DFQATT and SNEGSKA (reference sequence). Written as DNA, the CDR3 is TGCAGTGCCCTAGACCCTTTTACGGTCTACGAGCAGTACTTC. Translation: CSALDPFTVYEQYF.

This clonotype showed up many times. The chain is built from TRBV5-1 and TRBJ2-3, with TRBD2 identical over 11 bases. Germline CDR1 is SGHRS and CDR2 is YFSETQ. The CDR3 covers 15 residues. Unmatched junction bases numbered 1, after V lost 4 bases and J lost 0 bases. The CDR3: CASSRTSGSTDTQYF. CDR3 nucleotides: TGCGCCAGCAGCCGGACTAGCGGGAGCACAGATACGCAGTATTTT.

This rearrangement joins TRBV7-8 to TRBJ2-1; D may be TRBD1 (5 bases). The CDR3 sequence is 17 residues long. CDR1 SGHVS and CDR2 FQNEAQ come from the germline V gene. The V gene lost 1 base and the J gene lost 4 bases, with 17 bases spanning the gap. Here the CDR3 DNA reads TGTGCCAGCAGCTTAGTGCCCCCGCAAGGGGCTTACAATGAGCAGTTCTTC. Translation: CASSLVPPQGAYNEQFF.

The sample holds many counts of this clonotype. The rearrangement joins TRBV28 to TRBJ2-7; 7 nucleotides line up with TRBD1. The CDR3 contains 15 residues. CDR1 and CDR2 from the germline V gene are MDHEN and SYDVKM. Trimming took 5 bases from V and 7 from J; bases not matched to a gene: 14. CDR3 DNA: TGTGCCAGCAGTACCCCGGACAGGCAGTATGGGGAGCAGTACGTC. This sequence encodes CASSTPDRQYGEQYV.